The 21 T cell receptor beta chains presented below share a single source sample, sequenced in a study of blood T cell repertoires in COVID-19. Profiled with immunoSEQ multiplex PCR; TCRdb holds only in-frame clones, not every one. The table lists approximately 96,000 clones, 90% of them singletons. The material sequenced was peripheral blood. Source of these receptors: a man in his sixties with acute or convalescent COVID-19.

The chain joins TRBV28 to TRBJ2-7; D may be TRBD2 (6 bases). This CDR3 has 12 residues. The V end lost 7 bases, the J end lost 6 bases, and 13 bases lay between the germline ends. Germline CDR1 reads MDHEN; CDR2 reads SYDVKM. The CDR3 reads CASIGPGVEQYF. As DNA, the CDR3 is TGTGCCAGCATCGGGCCGGGGGTCGAGCAGTACTTC.

This chain joins TRBV5-1 and TRBJ1-1, with TRBD1 identical over 7 bases. The CDR3 has 11 amino acids. The ends lost 4 bases at V and 11 bases at J; junction bases unmatched: 5. Germline V CDR1 and CDR2: SGHRS, YFSETQ. This CDR3 reads CASSGTDGAFF. For the CDR3, the DNA is TGCGCCAGCAGCGGGACAGATGGGGCTTTCTTT.

The CDR3 coding sequence is TGCGCCAGCAGCTCCTCGACAAGCCAATCCCTCTATGGCTACACCTTC. Amino acid sequence: CASSSSTSQSLYGYTF. The gene calls are TRBV4-1 and TRBJ1-2; D remains ambiguous. V lost 5 bases, J lost 4 bases, and 20 bases lay in between. The CDR3 sequence is 16 residues long. Germline-derived CDR1 and CDR2 are MGHRA and YSYEKL.

The gene calls are TRBV4-1 and TRBJ2-3, with 8 bases fitting TRBD2. The CDR3 sequence is 20 residues long. The junction had 21 bases not matched to a gene; V was cut back by 2 bases and J by 5 bases. CDR1 is MGHRA and CDR2 is YSYEKL in the germline V gene. The CDR3 DNA is TGCGCCAGCAGCCAAAAGATGGGCCCCAGGGGAGCGGGAGCCATAGATACGCAGTATTTT. Its translation: CASSQKMGPRGAGAIDTQYF.

The chain recombines TRBV6-6 with TRBJ1-5; D is ambiguous. There are 13 residues in the CDR3. The germline V gene has CDR1 MNHNY and CDR2 SVGAGI (reference sequence). V was clipped by 3 bases and J by 7 bases, with 10 bases between them. The CDR3 DNA reads as TGTGCCAGCAGTTATCTGAGGGAGCAGCCCCAGCATTTT. Translated: CASSYLREQPQHF.

This clone was detected only once. The V and J genes are TRBV19 and TRBJ1-5; D may be TRBD1 (6 bases). The germline CDR1 and CDR2 sequences are LNHDA and SQIVND (reference sequence). The V end was cut by 10 bases, the J end by 3 bases, with 19 bases between. The CDR3 is made up of 15 amino acids. CDR3 nucleotides: TGTGCCACTTCCGCTAGTGGGACACCCAATCAGCCCCAGCATTTT. Translated: CATSASGTPNQPQHF.

This chain uses TRBV7-9 with TRBJ2-1; no definite D call. The germline V gene has CDR1 SEHNR and CDR2 FQNEAQ (reference sequence). CDR3 length: 13 amino acids. Trimming cost V 5 bases and J 5 bases, with 10 bases left between them. The CDR3 reads CASSPVSNNEQFF. The CDR3 DNA is TGTGCCAGCAGCCCTGTTAGCAACAATGAGCAGTTCTTC.

The V gene is TRBV6-5, the J gene TRBJ1-5, with D uncertain. V was clipped by 6 bases and J by 4 bases, with 10 bases between them. The CDR3 is made up of 13 amino acids. CDR1 is MNHEY and CDR2 is SVGAGI in the germline V gene. The CDR3 loop is CASRRDLNQPQHF. In DNA, the CDR3 is TGTGCCAGCAGGAGGGATCTGAATCAGCCCCAGCATTTT.

The rearrangement links TRBV18 to TRBJ1-1; D call uncertain. This CDR3 is 15 amino acids long. Trimming removed 1 base at V and 0 bases at J, with 9 bases between. Germline V gene lookup returns CDR1 KGHSH and CDR2 LQKENI. Here the CDR3 DNA reads TGTGCCAGCTCACCACGTGAGGGCTTGAACACTGAAGCTTTCTTT. This translates into CASSPREGLNTEAFF.

This clone was seen more than once but under ten times. This chain uses TRBV6-2 or TRBV6-3 with TRBJ2-4; perhaps TRBD2 as D (5 bases). Trimming took off 4 bases at V and 0 bases at J, with 10 bases between the two ends. Germline lookup yields CDR1 MNHEY and CDR2 SVGEGT. The CDR3 contains 15 residues. The CDR3 loop is CASSWEHLAKNIQYF. The CDR3 DNA is TGTGCCAGCAGTTGGGAGCACCTAGCCAAAAACATTCAGTACTTC.

The chain recombines TRBV6-5 with TRBJ1-1; 7 bases fit TRBD1. With 0 bases clipped from V and 5 bases from J, the junction kept 6 bases outside the gene matches. Germline CDR1 reads MNHEY; CDR2 reads SVGAGI. There are 15 residues in the CDR3. The CDR3 nucleotides read TGTGCCAGCAGTTACTCGTCAGGGGGACCGACTGAAGCTTTCTTT. Protein product: CASSYSSGGPTEAFF.

The chain uses TRBV5-5 and TRBJ2-7; D is unresolved. With 0 bases removed from V and 3 bases from J, the gap between germline ends came to 7 bases. The CDR3 runs to 13 residues. CDR1 and CDR2 (germline): SGHKS, YYEKEE (reference sequence). The CDR3 loop reads CASSLGHGYEQYF. The CDR3 DNA follows: TGTGCCAGCAGCTTGGGACATGGCTACGAGCAGTACTTC.

This chain connects TRBV19 to TRBJ2-5; D is ambiguous. Trimming left V 5 bases short and J 2 bases short, with 6 bases between. This CDR3 spans 12 amino acids. From germline, CDR1 is LNHDA and CDR2 SQIVND (reference sequence). This CDR3 reads CASSSGQETQYF. CDR3 nucleotides: TGTGCCAGTAGTTCCGGTCAAGAGACCCAGTACTTC.

The chain joins TRBV6-5 to TRBJ2-1; 9 bases align to TRBD1. The CDR3 extends over 15 amino acids. Germline V gene data show CDR1 as MNHEY and CDR2 as SVGAGI. The ends lost 6 bases at V and 6 bases at J; junction bases unmatched: 9. CDR3 nucleotides: TGTGCCAGCAGACGGGGACAGGGTGTATTCAATGAGCAGTTCTTC. The encoded protein is CASRRGQGVFNEQFF.

The V and J genes are TRBV5-6 and TRBJ2-3; TRBD2 might be the D (6 bases). Looked up from germline, CDR1 is SGHDT and CDR2 is YYEEEE. The CDR3 has 16 amino acids. Trimming removed 5 bases from V and 10 bases from J, with 26 bases in between. The CDR3 reads CASRATAGTSRFAQYF. The CDR3 DNA reads TGTGCCAGCAGAGCCACCGCGGGTACTAGCCGGTTCGCGCAGTATTTT.

As concerns this clone: At one end the junction does not follow the germline gene, possibly because of a read error. The chain has TRBV7-7 and TRBJ2-3; TRBD1 matches 9 bases. Germline values: CDR1 SSHAT, CDR2 FNYEAQ (reference sequence). This CDR3 region has 15 residues. The CDR3 spells CASSLGTGKADTQYF. CDR3 coding DNA: TGTGCTAGCAGCTTAGGGACAGGGAAGGCAGATACGCAGTATTTT.

This clone was detected once. This chain links TRBV2 with TRBJ2-7, with a possible D match to TRBD1 (5 bases). This CDR3 region has 15 residues. Germline V gene lookup returns CDR1 SNHLY and CDR2 FYNNEI. V was shortened by 6 bases and J by 6 bases, with 21 bases between the two germline ends. CDR3 residues: CASSRIGHEQGEQYF. DNA for the CDR3: TGTGCCAGCAGCCGAATTGGGCATGAGCAGGGCGAGCAGTACTTC. The full variable domain, its missing parts supplied by reference TRBV2 and TRBJ2-7, is EPEVTQTPSHQVTQMGQEVILRCVPISNHLYFYWYRQILGQKVEFLVSFYNNEISEKSEIFDDQFSVERPDGSNFTLKIRSTKLEDSAMYFCASSRIGHEQGEQYFGPGTRLTVT.

The chain couples TRBV11-3 to TRBJ2-3; D gene ambiguous. V was pared by 2 bases and J by 4 bases, with 7 bases between. Germline V gene sequence: CDR1 SGHNT, CDR2 YENEEA. The CDR3 is 13 amino acids. CDR3 loop: CASSLFEADTQYF. CDR3 coding DNA: TGTGCCAGCAGCTTATTCGAGGCAGATACGCAGTATTTT.

The chain is built from TRBV6-2 or TRBV6-3 and TRBJ1-5, with D perhaps matching TRBD1 (5 bases). The CDR3 is 14 residues long. V was trimmed by 4 bases and J by 1 base, leaving 8 bases between them. Per germline, CDR1 MNHEY and CDR2 SVGEGT. The CDR3 DNA is TGTGCCAGCAGTTCAGGGATAAGCAATCAGCCCCAGCATTTT. Protein sequence: CASSSGISNQPQHF.

The V gene is TRBV28, the J gene TRBJ1-4, with TRBD1 identical over 7 bases. Germline CDR1 is MDHEN and CDR2 is SYDVKM. The CDR3 has 14 amino acids. V trimming: 6 bases; J trimming: 3 bases; junction bases outside the gene matches: 4. In DNA, the CDR3 is TGTGCCAGCAGGCTCCAGGGGGCTAATGAAAAACTGTTTTTT. Translating gives CASRLQGANEKLFF.

The rearrangement uses TRBV28 and TRBJ1-1; 8 nucleotides agree with TRBD1. V trimming: 5 bases; J trimming: 0 bases; junction bases outside the gene matches: 5. This CDR3 comprises 15 residues. Germline V gene sequence: CDR1 MDHEN, CDR2 SYDVKM. CDR3 in DNA: TGTGCCAGCAGTCGCAAGGACAGGGTGAACACTGAAGCTTTCTTT. It translates to CASSRKDRVNTEAFF. Full variable domain (missing parts from reference TRBV28 and TRBJ1-1): DVKVTQSSRYLVKRTGEKVFLECVQDMDHENMFWYRQDPGLGLRLIYFSYDVKMKEKGDIPEGYSVSREKKERFSLILESASTNQTSMYLCASSRKDRVNTEAFFGQGTRLTVV.